This T cell receptor (beta chain) was retrieved from a study of blood T cells in healthy people across ages. The junction had 9 bases not matched to a gene; V was cut back by 5 bases and J by 10 bases. Germline V lookup: CDR1 KGHSH, CDR2 LQKENI. The CDR3 is 14 residues long. Per individual sample, total RNA of at least 6 micrograms was extracted. This clonotype was recorded at least ten times. Primed by a sample-barcoded 5' primer and a J-beta primer mix, a second PCR proceeded for 7 to 11 cycles. Each cDNA molecule was tagged by a template-switch adaptor with 12 random nucleotides. TCRdb re-called the 5' RACE reads with MiXCR, one entry per CDR3 protein. The top ten hold 15% to 20% of the sample, which has 870,000 or so distinct CDR3 sequences, less than 35% seen once.

The chain carries TRBV18 and TRBJ2-1; 9 nucleotides match TRBD1. The sequence was obtained from a woman of 80 years or more in good health. The sequenced material came from blood. DNA of the CDR3: TGTGCCAGCTCAACGGGGGACAGGGTTATCGAGCAGTTCTTC. This encodes CASSTGDRVIEQFF.